The source of this T cell receptor beta chain is a study of T-cell memory formation after mild COVID-19. Study context: Most TCR clusters belonged to a single donor.

Whole-study findings and limits: Contracting clones, day 15 to 85, had balanced CD4/CD8, and later expanders favored CD4+. The main location of contracting CD4+ clones was CM and EM, and that of contracting CD8+ clones was EMRA.

This CDR3 is 15 amino acids long. Trimming took 4 bases from V and 4 from J, leaving 20 bases between them. Germline assignment: CDR1 GTSNPN and CDR2 SVGIG (reference sequence). This clonotype was detected a few times. Its antigen is unidentified. TCRdb passed the 5' RACE reads through MiXCR, listing each CDR3 protein once. This table holds hundreds of thousands of distinct CDR3 sequences, roughly a sixth found once. The rearrangement joins TRBV30 to TRBJ2-7; D is tentatively TRBD1 or TRBD2 (5 bases each). The TCR originated in an adult woman who had mild COVID-19 (a few samples of this study predate the infection). Cell type and time point are not known. The sample was PBMCs or a T cell subset sorted from them (not recorded which). The CDR3 region is CAWKGRDHWAYEQYF. The CDR3 DNA sequence: TGTGCCTGGAAAGGCCGGGACCATTGGGCTTACGAGCAGTACTTC.